The subject of this entry is one T cell receptor beta chain. The entry originates in a study of T-cell reconstitution after alpha-beta-depleted transplantation in children. This sample's TCRbeta library carried unique molecular identifier barcodes. TCRdb processed the PCR reads anew with MiXCR; each CDR3 protein has one entry. The table records 600,000 to 700,000 distinct CDR3 sequences, 16% of them present only once. V dropped 5 bases and J dropped 3 bases, with 14 bases sitting between them. CDR1 GTSNPN and CDR2 SVGIG come from the germline V gene (reference sequence). The CDR3 has 14 amino acids. The chain carries TRBV30 and TRBJ2-1, with a possible D match to TRBD1 (6 bases). Here the sequenced sample was PBMCs from the stem cell graft donor, taken from the stem cell graft. The clonotype originates from a human donor who donated a stem cell graft to a child with acute myeloid leukemia. The CDR3 protein is CAWGPGTLYNEQFF. In DNA, the CDR3 is TGTGCCTGGGGACCCGGGACACTCTACAATGAGCAGTTCTTC.